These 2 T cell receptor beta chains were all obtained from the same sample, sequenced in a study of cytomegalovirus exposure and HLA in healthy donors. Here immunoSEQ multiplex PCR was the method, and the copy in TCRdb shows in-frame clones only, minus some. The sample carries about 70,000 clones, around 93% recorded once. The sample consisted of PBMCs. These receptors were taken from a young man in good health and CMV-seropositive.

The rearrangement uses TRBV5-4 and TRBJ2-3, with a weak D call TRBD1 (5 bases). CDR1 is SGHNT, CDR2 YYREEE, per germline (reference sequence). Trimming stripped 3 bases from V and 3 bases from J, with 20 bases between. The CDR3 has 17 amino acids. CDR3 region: CASSSVRGSSLTDTQYF. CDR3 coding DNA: TGTGCCAGCAGCTCGGTTAGGGGTAGCAGCTTAACAGATACGCAGTATTTT.

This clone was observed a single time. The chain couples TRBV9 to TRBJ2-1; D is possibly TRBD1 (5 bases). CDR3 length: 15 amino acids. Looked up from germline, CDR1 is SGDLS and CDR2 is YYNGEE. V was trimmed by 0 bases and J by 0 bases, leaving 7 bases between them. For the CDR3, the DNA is TGTGCCAGCAGCGTAGAGGGGAACTCCTACAATGAGCAGTTCTTC. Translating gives CASSVEGNSYNEQFF.